Below are 11 T cell receptor beta chains sequenced from a single sample in a study of breast tumors, draining lymph nodes, adjacent tissues (dated by TCRdb to about 2016). Receptor libraries were prepared by multiplex PCR. Sequenced on an Illumina HiSeq 2000. Clones were called with MiXCR by TCRdb after fastp trimmed the public reads at Q25, and only in-frame beta chains were retained. Rows are combined by CDR3 protein, so each entry shows the most common genes and DNA. In this sample the table shows 70,000 or so distinct CDR3 sequences, around two fifths of which occur a single time. Roughly 8.1% of the sample comes from the top ten. The source material was breast tumor tissue. The source of these receptors is a female donor with breast cancer. Some clones in this sample may be carry-over from other donors' samples.

The chain carries TRBV6-1 and TRBJ2-7, with 9 bases matching TRBD1. CDR1 and CDR2 (germline): MNHNS, SASEGT. The V gene end was trimmed by 5 bases and the J gene end by 3 bases; junction bases not matched to a gene: 14. This CDR3 spans 17 amino acids. The CDR3 DNA follows: TGTGCCAGCAGTAAGAGCCGGGACAGGGTATGGAACTACGAGCAGTACTTC. Translated, it gives CASSKSRDRVWNYEQYF.

This clonotype was recorded a few times. The CDR3 reads CASSPRELQGGELFF. The CDR3 region has the DNA TGTGCCAGCTCACCACGGGAACTCCAGGGCGGGGAGCTGTTTTTT. The chain joins TRBV18 to TRBJ2-2, with a tentative D call TRBD1 (5 bases). Trimming removed 1 base at V and 7 bases at J, with 13 bases between. The CDR3 is made up of 15 amino acids. Germline CDR1 reads KGHSH; CDR2 reads LQKENI. The variable domain in full, completed from reference TRBV18 and TRBJ2-2, reads NAGVMQNPRHLVRRRGQEARLRCSPMKGHSHVYWYRQLPEEGLKFMVYLQKENIIDESGMPKERFSAEFPKEGPSILRIQQVVRGDSAAYFCASSPRELQGGELFFGEGSRLTVL.

There are many counts of this clonotype. The chain carries TRBV28 and TRBJ2-7, with no clear D. CDR1 and CDR2 (germline): MDHEN, SYDVKM. CDR3 size: 14 residues. V shed 6 bases and J shed 2 bases, with 14 bases lying between them. CDR3 region: CASSQTIGAYEQYF. The CDR3 DNA follows: TGTGCCAGCAGCCAGACAATTGGGGCCTACGAGCAGTACTTC.

The chain carries TRBV6-5 and TRBJ1-5; D is uncertain. V was cut by 7 bases and J by 2 bases, with 9 bases left in between. Germline V gene sequence: CDR1 MNHEY, CDR2 SVGAGI. This CDR3 region has 13 residues. The CDR3 DNA is TGTGCCAGCAAACGCTCGCGCAATCAGCCCCAGCATTTT. The encoded protein is CASKRSRNQPQHF.

Of note for this clonotype: This may come from a read error, since a much larger clone is one base off. The chain uses TRBV30 and TRBJ2-3, with TRBD1 identical over 10 bases. The CDR3 runs 14 residues. Germline V lookup: CDR1 GTSNPN, CDR2 SVGIG (reference sequence). Germline trimming cut 2 bases from V and 5 bases from J; bases unmatched to any gene: 4. The chain's CDR3 is CAWSPGQGKDTQYF. As DNA, the CDR3 is TGTGCCTGGAGTCCGGGACAGGGGAAAGATACGCAGTATTTT.

Many counts were recorded for this clonotype. This chain joins TRBV5-6 and TRBJ1-3; 7 bases agree with TRBD1. CDR1 and CDR2 (germline): SGHDT, YYEEEE. The CDR3 contains 14 residues. V lost 4 bases to trimming and J lost 2 bases; unmatched junction nucleotides: 3. The CDR3 loop reads CASSPQGAGNTIYF. CDR3 sequence (DNA): TGTGCCAGCAGCCCCCAGGGGGCTGGAAACACCATATATTTT. The whole variable domain, filled in from reference TRBV5-6 and TRBJ1-3, reads DAGVTQSPTHLIKTRGQQVTLRCSPKSGHDTVSWYQQALGQGPQFIFQYYEEEERQRGNFPDRFSGHQFPNYSSELNVNALLLGDSALYLCASSPQGAGNTIYFGEGSWLTVV.

With regard to this clonotype: A junction end diverges from the germline sequence, so it may reflect a read error. The V call is TRBV10-2, the J call TRBJ2-7; possible D gene TRBD1, 5 bases. CDR3 length equals 17 residues. From germline, CDR1 is WSHSY and CDR2 SAAADI. The CDR3 DNA is TGCGCCAGCAGTGTCCTGCATGGTCGGCAGGGAACCTACGAGCAGCACTTC. Translation gives CASSVLHGRQGTYEQHF.

For this clonotype: Without the conserved terminal phenylalanine or tryptophan, this CDR3 likely stems from a read error. The rearrangement uses TRBV7-6 and TRBJ2-6; D call uncertain. Germline V gene data show CDR1 as SGHVS and CDR2 as FNYEAQ. This CDR3 spans 14 amino acids. The germline V and J ends were trimmed by 2 bases and 4 bases, with 6 bases remaining between them. CDR3 protein: CASSLYSGANVLTL. The DNA for the CDR3 is TGTGCCAGCAGCTTATACTCCGGGGCCAACGTCCTGACTCTC.

At least ten counts were recorded for this clonotype. The rearrangement links TRBV6-1 to TRBJ2-5; 9 bases line up with TRBD1. Unmatched junction bases numbered 1, after V lost 4 bases and J lost 4 bases. This CDR3 is built from 13 residues. Germline V gene lookup returns CDR1 MNHNS and CDR2 SASEGT. CDR3 in DNA: TGTGCCAGCAGTGGACAGGGGGGAGAGACCCAGTACTTC. Translating gives CASSGQGGETQYF.

Judged by abundance, this clonotype is medium-sized (0.01 to 0.1%). V and J are TRBV6-5 and TRBJ2-5, with D tentatively TRBD2 (5 bases). The germline gives CDR1 MNHEY, CDR2 SVGAGI. The CDR3 length is 15 residues. Between the trimmed V and J ends, which lost 6 bases and 4 bases, there was a span of 18 bases. The CDR3 is CASRLLLGSAETQYF. The CDR3 DNA reads as TGTGCCAGCAGACTCTTATTGGGGAGCGCAGAGACCCAGTACTTC.

The V gene is TRBV20-1, the J gene TRBJ2-7; 9 nucleotides match TRBD2. The J segment lost 9 bases and the V segment lost 5 bases, leaving 11 bases of the junction unmatched. The CDR3 sequence is 13 residues long. Germline V lookup: CDR1 DFQATT, CDR2 SNEGSKA (reference sequence). CDR3 bases: TGCAGTGCTGTACTAGCGGGTGTTGGGGGGCAGTACTTC. This sequence encodes CSAVLAGVGGQYF.